The 23 T cell receptor beta chains below all came from one sample that was sequenced in a study of T cell repertoires in cytomegalovirus infection. TCRdb ran MiXCR on the reads and lists one entry per CDR3 protein. The data show roughly 600,000 distinct CDR3 sequences, less than 25% seen once. The sequenced sample consisted of CD8+ T cells from PBMCs. These receptors were obtained from a human donor in good health (CMV status not recorded). Some clones in this sample may be carry-over from other donors' samples.

This clonotype has ten or more counts. V and J are TRBV7-8 and TRBJ2-5; no clear D gene. Per the germline V gene, CDR1 is SGHVS and CDR2 is FQNEAQ. The CDR3 is 16 amino acids. V was shortened by 1 base and J by 0 bases, with 12 bases between the two germline ends. CDR3 bases: TGTGCCAGCAGCTTAGGGAGAGGCCGGTACCAAGAGACCCAGTACTTC. Translated, it gives CASSLGRGRYQETQYF.

The rearrangement links TRBV7-9 to TRBJ2-7; TRBD1 matches at 8 bases. Trimming removed 5 bases from V and 3 bases from J; junction bases left unmatched: 9. This CDR3 is 15 amino acids long. CDR1 is SEHNR, CDR2 FQNEAQ, per germline (reference sequence). The CDR3 is CASSRGTGPLYEQYV. Here the CDR3 DNA reads TGTGCCAGCAGCCGCGGGACAGGCCCCCTCTACGAGCAGTACGTC.

This chain uses TRBV29-1 with TRBJ1-3; 9 positions agree with TRBD1. Trimming removed 6 bases from V and 5 bases from J; junction bases left unmatched: 5. CDR1 is SQVTM, CDR2 ANQGSEA, per germline. The CDR3 has 13 amino acids. DNA of the CDR3: TGCAGCGTGCCCGGGACAGGGAGAAACACCATATATTTT. Translating gives CSVPGTGRNTIYF.

This chain's CDR3 is CASSLDQGADEQYF. The CDR3 coding sequence is TGTGCCAGCAGCTTAGATCAAGGGGCGGACGAGCAGTACTTC. The genes are TRBV7-9 and TRBJ2-7, with D perhaps matching TRBD1 (5 bases). Germline values: CDR1 SEHNR, CDR2 FQNEAQ (reference sequence). Trimming left V 1 base short and J 5 bases short, with 12 bases between. CDR3 length: 14 residues.

As concerns this clonotype: A much bigger clone sits one base away, suggesting this may be a read error. The chain carries TRBV7-8 and TRBJ2-7; TRBD1 matches at 8 bases. The germline gives CDR1 SGHVS, CDR2 FQNEAQ. This CDR3 is 17 amino acids long. The ends lost 7 bases at V and 0 bases at J; junction bases unmatched: 14. CDR3 sequence: CASNSSGRDRSSYEQYF. DNA for the CDR3: TGTGCCAGCAACTCCTCGGGTCGGGACAGGAGCTCCTACGAGCAGTACTTC.

The genes are TRBV25-1 and TRBJ1-5; D is unresolved. This CDR3 region has 12 residues. Trimming pared 4 bases from V and 7 bases from J, leaving 8 bases between. Germline V gene sequence: CDR1 MGHDK, CDR2 SYGVNS. CDR3 amino acids: CASSGPRQPQHF. The CDR3 region has the DNA TGTGCCAGCAGTGGCCCGCGGCAGCCCCAGCATTTT.

Details on this clonotype: With a much larger clone just one base away, this may be a read error. The genes are TRBV7-2 and TRBJ2-5; TRBD1 matches 8 bases. This CDR3 is built from 14 residues. Germline-derived CDR1 and CDR2 are SGHTA and FQGNSA. CDR3 nucleotide sequence: TGTGCCAACAGCTTCCCAGGGGGCCTGGAGACCCAGTACTTC. Residues: CANSFPGGLETQYF. Full variable domain (rest looked up from reference TRBV7-2 and TRBJ2-5): GAGVSQSPSNKVTEKGKDVELRCDPISGHTALYWYRQSLGQGLEFLIYFQGNSAPDKSGLPSDRFSAERTGGSVSTLTIQRTQQEDSAVYLCANSFPGGLETQYFGPGTRLLVL.

On this clonotype: This may come from a read error, since a much larger clone is one base off. This chain joins TRBV7-4 and TRBJ1-1, with a possible D match to TRBD1 (5 bases). The CDR3 runs 15 residues. The germline V gene has CDR1 SGHVT and CDR2 SQSDAQ. The DNA of the CDR3 is TGTGCCAGCAGCTTAGTTGCGGGACTGAACACTGAATCTTTCTTT. Its protein is CASSLVAGLNTESFF.

As regards this clonotype: One end of the junction is discordant with germline, which a read error may explain. The V and J genes are TRBV7-6 and TRBJ2-1; D is perhaps TRBD2 (7 bases). This CDR3 is built from 15 residues. The germline CDR1 and CDR2 sequences are SGHVS and FNYEAQ. The CDR3 here is CASSPDRRGRDEQFF. The CDR3 coding sequence is TGTGCTAGCAGCCCCGACCGGCGGGGGCGGGATGAGCAGTTCTTC. The full variable domain, its missing parts supplied by reference TRBV7-6 and TRBJ2-1, is GAGVSQSPRYKVTKRGQDVALRCDPISGHVSLYWYRQALGQGPEFLTYFNYEAQQDKSGLPNDRFSAERPEGSISTLTIQRTEQRDSAMYRCASSPDRRGRDEQFFGPGTRLTVL.

The V gene is TRBV14, the J gene TRBJ1-6, with D unclear. V dropped 0 bases and J dropped 8 bases, with 11 bases sitting between them. CDR1 is SGHDN, CDR2 FVKESK, per germline. The CDR3 runs to 15 residues. This CDR3 reads CASSQEMRGDSPLHF. The CDR3 DNA reads as TGTGCCAGCAGCCAAGAGATGCGTGGGGATTCACCCCTCCACTTT.

This clonotype was seen ten or more times. DNA of the CDR3: TGTGCCAGCAGTTACCTGACAGGCTTAGGCTCTGGAAACACCATATATTTT. As protein: CASSYLTGLGSGNTIYF. The J gene is TRBJ1-3, the V gene TRBV7-2; possible D gene TRBD1, 6 bases. The germline gives CDR1 SGHTA, CDR2 FQGNSA. This CDR3 has 17 amino acids. V was cut by 6 bases and J by 0 bases, with 18 bases left in between.

This clonotype was observed a few times. The chain combines TRBV6-2 or TRBV6-3 with TRBJ1-1; weak D call: TRBD1 (5 bases). V was clipped by 1 base and J by 3 bases, with 18 bases between them. This CDR3 comprises 17 residues. CDR1 and CDR2 (germline): MNHEY, SVGEGT. CDR3 bases: TGTGCCAGCAGTTACTTAATGCAACTCATGGGGCACACTGAAGCTTTCTTT. Translation gives CASSYLMQLMGHTEAFF.

This clonotype was observed at least ten times. This sequence joins TRBV28 and TRBJ1-1; no clear D. The CDR3 is 13 residues long. Between the trimmed V and J ends, which lost 4 bases and 0 bases, there was a span of 6 bases. CDR1 MDHEN and CDR2 SYDVKM come from the germline V gene. The CDR3 is CASSSQMNTEAFF. The CDR3 DNA sequence: TGTGCCAGCAGTTCCCAGATGAACACTGAAGCTTTCTTT.

This clonotype has more than one count but fewer than ten. V is TRBV27 and J is TRBJ2-1, with TRBD2 matching over 13 bases. Germline loops: CDR1 MNHEY, CDR2 SMNVEV (reference sequence). The CDR3 spans 16 residues. Germline trimming cut 5 bases from V and 6 bases from J; bases unmatched to any gene: 7. This chain's CDR3 is CASSPGLAGASNEQFF. CDR3 DNA sequence: TGTGCCAGCAGTCCCGGACTAGCGGGGGCCAGCAATGAGCAGTTCTTC.

This clonotype was recorded only once. Likely a read error: the CDR3 ends without its conserved phenylalanine or tryptophan. J is TRBJ2-2 and V is TRBV12-5; 9 nucleotides align to TRBD1. Germline CDR1 LGHNT, CDR2 FRNRAP. The CDR3 consists of 17 residues. The CDR3 is CASGGDRVDANTVELFC. CDR3 in DNA: TGTGCTAGTGGAGGGGACAGGGTCGACGCGAACACCGTGGAGCTGTTTTGT.

In this sample, this clonotype turned up many times. This chain uses TRBV4-3 with TRBJ2-2, with a possible D match to TRBD2 (6 bases). The germline CDR1 and CDR2 sequences are LGHNA and YSLEER. The length of the CDR3 is 22 residues. V lost 0 bases and J 0 bases, leaving 26 bases between the germline ends. DNA for the CDR3: TGCGCCAGCAGCCAAGATCTGTTGGCCCCGGGACTCCCCCAGTCGAACACCGGGGAGCTGTTTTTT. Protein: CASSQDLLAPGLPQSNTGELFF.

In its sample, this clonotype was seen a few times. The rearrangement links TRBV29-1 to TRBJ1-2; no reliable D call. V shed 5 bases and J shed 4 bases, with 11 bases lying between them. CDR1 is SQVTM, CDR2 ANQGSEA, per germline. The CDR3 is 12 amino acids. In DNA form, the CDR3 reads TGCAGCGTTCCAATTGGAGGCTATGGCTACACCTTC. Translated: CSVPIGGYGYTF.

There are many counts of this clonotype. This chain connects TRBV7-8 to TRBJ2-7; unclear D gene. Trimming shortened V by 5 bases and J by 4 bases, and 6 bases separated the two germline ends. CDR3 length: 11 amino acids. Germline assignment: CDR1 SGHVS and CDR2 FQNEAQ. DNA of the CDR3: TGTGCCAGCAGCCCACGGTACGAGCAGTACTTC. The encoded protein is CASSPRYEQYF.

This clonotype has more than one count but fewer than ten. CDR3 in DNA: TGCAGTGCTAGAAAGACTAGCGGGGGGATCAATGAGCAGTTCTTC. The encoded protein is CSARKTSGGINEQFF. This chain uses TRBV20-1 with TRBJ2-1; 13 bases line up with TRBD2. This CDR3 region has 15 residues. The V and J ends lost 2 bases and 6 bases, in that order; junction bases with no gene match: 4. Germline values: CDR1 DFQATT, CDR2 SNEGSKA (reference sequence).

The genes are TRBV6-6 and TRBJ2-7; the match to TRBD2 covers 7 bases. The ends lost 7 bases at V and 0 bases at J; junction bases unmatched: 3. CDR3 length equals 13 residues. Germline V gives CDR1 MNHNY, CDR2 SVGAGI (reference sequence). CDR3 bases: TGTGCCAGCACCGGCGGGAGCTCCTACGAGCAGTACTTC. As protein: CASTGGSSYEQYF.

This clonotype occurred many times. CDR3 amino acids: CASSLVGLNTEAFF. The CDR3 DNA reads as TGTGCCAGCAGTTTGGTGGGACTGAACACTGAAGCTTTCTTT. The rearrangement uses TRBV28 and TRBJ1-1; D might be TRBD1 (5 bases). V was pared by 3 bases and J by 0 bases, with 8 bases between. CDR3 size: 14 residues. Germline CDR1 reads MDHEN; CDR2 reads SYDVKM.

This clonotype occurred many times. One end of the junction is discordant with germline, which a read error may explain. The chain employs TRBV7-8 and TRBJ2-7, with D possibly being TRBD1 (6 bases). The CDR3 extends over 11 amino acids. The V gene's germline CDR1 is SGHVS and CDR2 FQNEAQ. CDR3 DNA: TGTGCCAGCAGCACAAACCGGGACAAAACCTTC. Translation gives CASSTNRDKTF. The full variable domain, its missing parts supplied by reference TRBV7-8 and TRBJ2-7, is GAGVSQSPRYKVAKRGQDVALRCDPISGHVSLFWYQQALGQGPEFLTYFQNEAQLDKSGLPSDRFFAERPEGSVSTLKIQRTQQEDSAVYLCASSTNRDKTFGPGTRLTVT.

Only a few counts were recorded for this clonotype. V is TRBV12-3 or TRBV12-4 and J is TRBJ2-7; 9 nucleotides agree with TRBD2. The CDR3 has 16 residues. With V trimmed by 6 bases and J by 0 bases, 9 bases remained unmatched. The CDR3 region has the DNA TGTGCCAGCAGCTCTCCCGGACTAGCGAACTCCTACGAGCAGTACTTC. As protein: CASSSPGLANSYEQYF.